This TCR beta chain was retrieved from a study of blood T cell repertoires in COVID-19. Authors' analysis steps: Amplifying reference gene primers gave estimates of nucleated cell counts. TCRdb's copy holds only in-frame clones and misses some; the assay was immunoSEQ multiplex PCR. The V and J calls and clone size were taken over from that table, and D and trimming were inferred from the DNA. Seen here are under 350,000 clones, around four fifths observed once, and the top ten hold about 5%. Germline values: CDR1 MNHEY, CDR2 SMNVEV (reference sequence). This CDR3 region has 15 residues. V shed 5 bases and J shed 1 base, with 14 bases lying between them.

The chain carries TRBV27 and TRBJ1-1, with a weak D call TRBD1 (6 bases). Specimen: peripheral blood. The origin of this receptor is a man between 60 and 75 years old who had recovered from COVID-19. CDR3 DNA: TGTGCCAGCAGTCCGCGGGGGCCGAAGAACACTGAAGCTTTCTTT. This translates into CASSPRGPKNTEAFF.